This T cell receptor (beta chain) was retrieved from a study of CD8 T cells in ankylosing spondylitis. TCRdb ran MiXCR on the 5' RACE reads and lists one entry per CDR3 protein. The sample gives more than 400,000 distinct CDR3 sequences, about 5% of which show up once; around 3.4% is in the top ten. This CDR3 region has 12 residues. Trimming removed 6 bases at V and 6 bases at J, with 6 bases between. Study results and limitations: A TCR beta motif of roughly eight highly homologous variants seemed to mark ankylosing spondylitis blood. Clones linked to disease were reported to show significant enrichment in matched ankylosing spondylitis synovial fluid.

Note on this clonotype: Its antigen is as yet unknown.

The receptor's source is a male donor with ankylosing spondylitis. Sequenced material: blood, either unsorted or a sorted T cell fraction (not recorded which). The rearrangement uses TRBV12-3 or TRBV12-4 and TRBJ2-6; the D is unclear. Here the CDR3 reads CASSPLANVLTF. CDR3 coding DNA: TGTGCCAGCAGCCCCCTGGCCAACGTCCTGACTTTC.